These 23 T cell receptor beta chains were all obtained from the same sample, sequenced in a study of blood T cell repertoires in COVID-19. Method: immunoSEQ multiplex PCR; TCRdb's copy keeps in-frame clones and lacks some. The sample carries over 300,000 clones, around 90% recorded once. The sequenced sample consisted of peripheral blood. These TCRs come from a man aged 40-50 years with acute or convalescent COVID-19.

J is TRBJ2-3 and V is TRBV18; TRBD1 aligns across 8 bases. Trimming removed 3 bases from V and 4 bases from J; junction bases left unmatched: 12. Per germline, CDR1 KGHSH and CDR2 LQKENI. There are 17 residues in the CDR3. Written as DNA, the CDR3 is TGTGCCAGCTCACCCACGGGTCAGGGGGCTTTTCCAGATACGCAGTATTTT. Translated: CASSPTGQGAFPDTQYF. Complete variable domain (other parts from reference TRBV18 and TRBJ2-3): NAGVMQNPRHLVRRRGQEARLRCSPMKGHSHVYWYRQLPEEGLKFMVYLQKENIIDESGMPKERFSAEFPKEGPSILRIQQVVRGDSAAYFCASSPTGQGAFPDTQYFGPGTRLTVL.

This CDR3 is CASSQSDRGSHEQYF. CDR3 coding DNA: TGCGCCAGCAGCCAATCCGACAGGGGCTCTCACGAGCAGTACTTC. The V gene is TRBV4-1, the J gene TRBJ2-7, with 8 bases that match TRBD1. Trimming took 2 bases from V and 5 from J; bases not matched to a gene: 8. Germline V gives CDR1 MGHRA, CDR2 YSYEKL. The CDR3 loop spans 15 amino acids.

The DNA for the CDR3 is TGTGCCAGCAGTTCACAACAGGGAGGGGACACTGAAGCTTTCTTT. This encodes CASSSQQGGDTEAFF. V is TRBV27 and J is TRBJ1-1; weak D call: TRBD1 (6 bases). Germline V gives CDR1 MNHEY, CDR2 SMNVEV (reference sequence). Trimming cost V 4 bases and J 3 bases, with 15 bases left between them. The CDR3 covers 15 residues.

The rearrangement joins TRBV3-1 (or the pseudogene TRBV3-2) to TRBJ2-5, with 15 bases lining up with TRBD2. This CDR3 has 21 residues. V gave up 1 base and J gave up 4 bases; unmatched junction bases: 16. Germline V gene lookup returns CDR1 LGHDT and CDR2 YNNKEL (reference sequence). The CDR3 sequence is CASSQGLGTSGGPGGGETQYF. The CDR3, as DNA: TGTGCCAGCAGCCAAGGCCTCGGGACTAGCGGGGGGCCGGGGGGAGGAGAGACCCAGTACTTC.

The chain is built from TRBV28 and TRBJ1-4; TRBD1 matches at 9 bases. Germline V gene lookup returns CDR1 MDHEN and CDR2 SYDVKM. There are 14 residues in the CDR3. V shed 4 bases, J shed 7 bases, and the junction held 4 bases outside the gene matches. The CDR3 loop reads CASSSGQGTEKLFF. CDR3 nucleotides: TGTGCCAGCAGTTCGGGACAGGGAACTGAAAAACTGTTTTTT.

Only one count was recorded for this clone. The genes are TRBV7-2 and TRBJ2-6, with 7 positions matching TRBD1. The CDR3 covers 14 residues. V lost 8 bases, J lost 4 bases, and 5 bases stayed unmatched. CDR1 and CDR2 from the germline V gene are SGHTA and FQGNSA. The CDR3 coding sequence is TGTGCCAGCCTCGAGGGGGCCGGGGCCAACGTCCTGACTTTC. Amino acids: CASLEGAGANVLTF.

This chain links TRBV7-9 with TRBJ1-1; tentative D call: TRBD1 (6 bases). Germline V gene data show CDR1 as SEHNR and CDR2 as FQNEAQ (reference sequence). Trimming removed 5 bases at V and 0 bases at J, with 13 bases between. This CDR3 is 15 amino acids long. The CDR3 here is CASSIHRDVNTEAFF. The CDR3 DNA sequence: TGTGCCAGCAGCATTCACAGGGATGTGAACACTGAAGCTTTCTTT.

This clone was detected a few times. The chain employs TRBV28 and TRBJ2-1; TRBD2 agrees at 10 bases. The CDR3 runs to 16 residues. J gave up 1 base and V 6 bases, and 6 bases lay outside the gene matches. Germline V CDR1 and CDR2: MDHEN, SYDVKM. The CDR3 sequence: CASRPGLAESYNEQFF. In nucleotides, the CDR3 is TGTGCCAGCAGACCCGGACTAGCGGAGTCCTACAATGAGCAGTTCTTC.

The genes are TRBV29-1 and TRBJ2-3; TRBD2 aligns across 9 bases. CDR3 size: 16 residues. The V segment lost 4 bases and the J segment 1 base; nucleotides outside the gene matches: 9. From germline, CDR1 is SQVTM and CDR2 ANQGSEA. CDR3 sequence: CSVVKVGGGGTDTQYF. CDR3 in DNA: TGCAGCGTTGTAAAGGTTGGCGGGGGGGGCACAGATACGCAGTATTTT.

Remarks on this clone: The junction differs from germline at one of its ends, possibly a read error. The chain's CDR3 is CAITEGQMNTEAFF. CDR3 in DNA: TGTGCCATCACTGAGGGACAGATGAACACTGAAGCTTTCTTT. This chain connects TRBV10-3 to TRBJ1-1; 7 bases map to TRBD1. Per the germline V gene, CDR1 is ENHRY and CDR2 is SYGVKD. CDR3 length: 14 amino acids.

V usage is TRBV20-1 and J usage is TRBJ1-1; D is uncertain. CDR1 and CDR2 from the germline V gene are DFQATT and SNEGSKA (reference sequence). This CDR3 spans 14 amino acids. The ends were cut back, 6 bases at V and 1 base at J, with 15 bases in the middle. Here the CDR3 reads CSASGVYRNTEAFF. The CDR3 coding sequence is TGCAGTGCCAGTGGGGTGTACAGGAACACTGAAGCTTTCTTT.

The chain carries TRBV30 and TRBJ1-2; 9 bases are shared with TRBD1. From germline, CDR1 is GTSNPN and CDR2 SVGIG (reference sequence). The CDR3 runs to 14 residues. After removal of 0 bases from V and 7 bases from J, the junction contained 6 bases not matched to a gene. CDR3 sequence (DNA): TGTGCCTGGAGTGTTACAGGGGGCTCCAGTGGCTACACCTTC. Translated: CAWSVTGGSSGYTF.

The count of this clone is one. The chain carries TRBV6-2 or TRBV6-3 and TRBJ2-1; TRBD2 aligns across 13 bases. V was pared by 2 bases and J by 6 bases, with 1 base of the junction left unmatched. Germline V gene sequence: CDR1 MNHEY, CDR2 SVGEGT. This CDR3 is 15 amino acids long. The CDR3 nucleotides are TGTGCCAGCAGTTACGGGACTAGCGGGATCAATGAGCAGTTCTTC. Translated: CASSYGTSGINEQFF.

The chain recombines TRBV27 with TRBJ2-3, with 7 bases aligning to TRBD2. The V gene's germline CDR1 is MNHEY and CDR2 SMNVEV (reference sequence). The CDR3 contains 15 residues. V lost 5 bases to trimming and J lost 0 bases; unmatched junction nucleotides: 5. CDR3 nucleotides: TGTGCCAGCAGTATAACGGGGGGTAGCACAGATACGCAGTATTTT. Protein: CASSITGGSTDTQYF.

The chain links TRBV6-5 to TRBJ1-2, with a weak D call TRBD1 (5 bases). The CDR3 length is 13 residues. Trimming pared 10 bases from V and 2 bases from J, leaving 14 bases between. Germline V gives CDR1 MNHEY, CDR2 SVGAGI. As DNA, the CDR3 is TGTGCCACCCTGCGGGGGTCCAACTATGGCTACACCTTC. Residues: CATLRGSNYGYTF.

V gene TRBV19 combines with J gene TRBJ2-6; unclear D gene. CDR1 LNHDA and CDR2 SQIVND come from the germline V gene (reference sequence). V dropped 0 bases and J dropped 0 bases, with 3 bases sitting between them. The CDR3 length is 15 residues. CDR3 region: CASSIDSSGANVLTF. Written as DNA, the CDR3 is TGTGCCAGTAGTATAGACAGCTCTGGGGCCAACGTCCTGACTTTC.

This chain uses TRBV19 with TRBJ2-1, with TRBD2 matching 7 bases. Germline CDR1 is LNHDA and CDR2 is SQIVND (reference sequence). The CDR3 sequence is 14 residues long. V lost 5 bases to trimming and J lost 6 bases; unmatched junction nucleotides: 7. CDR3 sequence: CASSVSGDTNEQFF. The CDR3 DNA reads as TGTGCCAGTAGTGTAAGCGGGGATACCAATGAGCAGTTCTTC. Full variable domain (remainder filled in from reference TRBV19 and TRBJ2-1): DGGITQSPKYLFRKEGQNVTLSCEQNLNHDAMYWYRQDPGQGLRLIYYSQIVNDFQKGDIAEGYSVSREKKESFPLTVTSAQKNPTAFYLCASSVSGDTNEQFFGPGTRLTVL.

The V and J genes are TRBV27 and TRBJ2-1, with a weak D call TRBD2 (5 bases). Germline CDR1 reads MNHEY; CDR2 reads SMNVEV (reference sequence). The CDR3 consists of 19 residues. V lost 1 base and J 8 bases, leaving 27 bases between the germline ends. The CDR3 region is CASSLWGGSGVSQSDEQFF. CDR3 bases: TGTGCCAGCAGTTTATGGGGTGGGAGTGGTGTTTCCCAAAGCGATGAGCAGTTCTTC.

The chain carries TRBV29-1 and TRBJ2-1; D is perhaps TRBD1 (6 bases). Between the trimmed V and J ends, which lost 7 bases and 1 base, there was a span of 14 bases. Germline CDR1 SQVTM, CDR2 ANQGSEA. The CDR3 length is 14 residues. CDR3 sequence: CSGARGVSYNEQFF. DNA of the CDR3: TGCAGCGGCGCCAGGGGAGTATCCTACAATGAGCAGTTCTTC.

The rearrangement links TRBV19 to TRBJ1-3; tentative D call: TRBD1 (6 bases). V lost 8 bases to trimming and J lost 1 base, with 15 bases between them. The germline V gene encodes CDR1 LNHDA and CDR2 SQIVND (reference sequence). This CDR3 is 15 amino acids long. CDR3 DNA sequence: TGTGCCAGTGCCCTTCAGGGGTTTTCTGGAAACACCATATATTTT. Encoded protein: CASALQGFSGNTIYF.

CDR3 nucleotide sequence: TGTGCCTGGAATGGGGCAGGGCTGGGCTACACCTTC. This codes for CAWNGAGLGYTF. The chain employs TRBV30 and TRBJ1-2; D perhaps matches TRBD1 (5 bases). CDR1 is GTSNPN and CDR2 is SVGIG in the germline V gene (reference sequence). This CDR3 contains 12 residues. Trimming took 4 bases from V and 8 from J, leaving 14 bases between them.

V is TRBV6-5 and J is TRBJ2-1; 10 bases line up with TRBD2. V lost 5 bases, J lost 8 bases, and 6 bases stayed unmatched. CDR1 and CDR2 from the germline V gene are MNHEY and SVGAGI. The CDR3 runs 14 residues. CDR3 coding DNA: TGTGCCAGCAGTACTAGCGGGATTGTCCATGAGCAGTTCTTC. It yields the protein CASSTSGIVHEQFF.

The rearrangement links TRBV12-3 or TRBV12-4 to TRBJ2-7; no reliable D call. Trimming took 4 bases from V and 3 from J, leaving 10 bases between them. This CDR3 contains 13 residues. In DNA form, the CDR3 reads TGTGCCAGCAGTTCCCGAACAAGCTACGAGCAGTACTTC. Protein sequence: CASSSRTSYEQYF.